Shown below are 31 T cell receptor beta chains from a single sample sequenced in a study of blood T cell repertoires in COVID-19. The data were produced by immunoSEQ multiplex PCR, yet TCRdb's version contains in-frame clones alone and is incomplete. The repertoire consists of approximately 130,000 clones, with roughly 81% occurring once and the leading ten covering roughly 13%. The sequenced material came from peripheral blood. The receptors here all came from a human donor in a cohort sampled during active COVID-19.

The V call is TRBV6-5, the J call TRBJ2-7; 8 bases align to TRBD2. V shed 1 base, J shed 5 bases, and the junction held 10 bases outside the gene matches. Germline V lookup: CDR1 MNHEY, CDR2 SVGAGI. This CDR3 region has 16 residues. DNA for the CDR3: TGTGCCAGCAGTTACTTGGTACCAGCGGGGGTGGACGAGCAGTACTTC. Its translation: CASSYLVPAGVDEQYF.

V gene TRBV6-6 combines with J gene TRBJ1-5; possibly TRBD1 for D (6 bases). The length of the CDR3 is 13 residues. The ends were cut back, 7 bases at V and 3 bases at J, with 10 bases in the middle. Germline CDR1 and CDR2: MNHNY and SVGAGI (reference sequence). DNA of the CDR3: TGTGCCAGCATACAGGGCCTCAATCAGCCCCAGCATTTT. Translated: CASIQGLNQPQHF.

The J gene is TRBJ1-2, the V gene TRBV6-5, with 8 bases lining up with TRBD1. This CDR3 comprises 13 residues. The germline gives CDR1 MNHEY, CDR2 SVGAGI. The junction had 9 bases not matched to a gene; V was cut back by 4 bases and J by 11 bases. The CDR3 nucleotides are TGTGCCAGCAGTTCCCGGACAGGGCGCGGTTACACCTTC. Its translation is CASSSRTGRGYTF.

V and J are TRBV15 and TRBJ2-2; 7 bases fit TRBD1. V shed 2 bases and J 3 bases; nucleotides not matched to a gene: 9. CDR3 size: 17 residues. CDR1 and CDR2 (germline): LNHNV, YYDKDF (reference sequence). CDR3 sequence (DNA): TGTGCCACCAGCAGACAAAACAGGGGTTCGCACACCGGGGAGCTGTTTTTT. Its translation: CATSRQNRGSHTGELFF. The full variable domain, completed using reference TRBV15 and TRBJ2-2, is DAMVIQNPRYQVTQFGKPVTLSCSQTLNHNVMYWYQQKSSQAPKLLFHYYDKDFNNEADTPDNFQSRRPNTSFCFLDIRSPGLGDTAMYLCATSRQNRGSHTGELFFGEGSRLTVL.

The DNA for the CDR3 is TGTGCCAGCAGCGCTTCAGGGGCAGTTGGGGCCTACGAGCAGTACTTC. This gives the protein CASSASGAVGAYEQYF. The chain uses TRBV9 and TRBJ2-7; D is perhaps TRBD1 (6 bases). This CDR3 is built from 16 residues. Germline V gene lookup returns CDR1 SGDLS and CDR2 YYNGEE. V was pared by 3 bases and J by 2 bases, with 18 bases between.

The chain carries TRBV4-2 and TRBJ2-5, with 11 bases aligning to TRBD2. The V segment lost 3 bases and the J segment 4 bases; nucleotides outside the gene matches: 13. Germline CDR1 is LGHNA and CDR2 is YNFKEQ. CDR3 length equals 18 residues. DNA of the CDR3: TGTGCCAGCAGCCAGGAGACTAGCGGGGACCGCCCCGGAGAGACCCAGTACTTC. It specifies CASSQETSGDRPGETQYF.

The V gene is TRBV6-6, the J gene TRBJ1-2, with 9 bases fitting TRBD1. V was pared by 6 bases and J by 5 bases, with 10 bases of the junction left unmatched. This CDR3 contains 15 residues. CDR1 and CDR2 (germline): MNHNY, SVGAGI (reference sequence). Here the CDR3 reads CASRIPGTGFYGYTF. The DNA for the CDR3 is TGTGCCAGCAGAATCCCCGGGACAGGGTTTTATGGCTACACCTTC.

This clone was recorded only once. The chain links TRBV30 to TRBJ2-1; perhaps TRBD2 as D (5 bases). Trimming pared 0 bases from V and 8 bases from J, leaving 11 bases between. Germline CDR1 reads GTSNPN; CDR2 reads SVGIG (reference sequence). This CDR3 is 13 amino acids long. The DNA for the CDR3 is TGTGCCTGGAGTGTACTACGGGGATATGAGCAGTTCTTC. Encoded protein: CAWSVLRGYEQFF.

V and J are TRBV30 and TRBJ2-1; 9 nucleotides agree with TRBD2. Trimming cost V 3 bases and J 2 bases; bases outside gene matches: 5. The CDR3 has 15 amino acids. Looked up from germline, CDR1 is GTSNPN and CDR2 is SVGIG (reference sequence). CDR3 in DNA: TGTGCCTGGAGCGAAGGACTAGCGCCCTACAATGAGCAGTTCTTC. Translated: CAWSEGLAPYNEQFF.

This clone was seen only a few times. DNA of the CDR3: TGTGCCAGCAGTGACACTTCAGCGGGCCCACCCTACAATGAGCAGTTCTTC. Encoded protein: CASSDTSAGPPYNEQFF. The chain carries TRBV6-4 and TRBJ2-1, with D possibly being TRBD2 (6 bases). Trimming shortened V by 2 bases and J by 2 bases, and 16 bases separated the two germline ends. This CDR3 region has 17 residues. Germline CDR1 and CDR2: MRHNA and SNTAGT.

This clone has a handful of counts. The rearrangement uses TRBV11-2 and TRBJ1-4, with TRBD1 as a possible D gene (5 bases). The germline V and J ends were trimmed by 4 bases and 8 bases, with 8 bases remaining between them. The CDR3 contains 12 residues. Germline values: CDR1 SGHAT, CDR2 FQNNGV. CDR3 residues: CASSWGGEKLFF. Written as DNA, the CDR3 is TGTGCCAGCAGCTGGGGGGGGGAAAAACTGTTTTTT. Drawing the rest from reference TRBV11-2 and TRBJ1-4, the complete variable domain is EAGVAQSPRYKIIEKRQSVAFWCNPISGHATLYWYQQILGQGPKLLIQFQNNGVVDDSQLPKDRFSAERLKGVDSTLKIQPAKLEDSAVYLCASSWGGEKLFFGSGTQLSVL.

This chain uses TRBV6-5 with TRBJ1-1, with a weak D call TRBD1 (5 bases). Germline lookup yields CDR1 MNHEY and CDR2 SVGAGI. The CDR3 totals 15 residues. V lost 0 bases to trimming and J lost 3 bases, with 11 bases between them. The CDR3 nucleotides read TGTGCCAGCAGTTACTCGAAGGGGACTTACACTGAAGCTTTCTTT. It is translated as CASSYSKGTYTEAFF.

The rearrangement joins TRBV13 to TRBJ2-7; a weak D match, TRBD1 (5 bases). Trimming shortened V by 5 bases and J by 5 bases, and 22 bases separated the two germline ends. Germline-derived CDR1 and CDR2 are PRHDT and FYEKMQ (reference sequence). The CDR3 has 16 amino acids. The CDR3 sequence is CASSPRVGRENNEQYF. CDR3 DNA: TGTGCCAGCAGCCCCAGGGTGGGCAGAGAAAACAACGAGCAGTACTTC. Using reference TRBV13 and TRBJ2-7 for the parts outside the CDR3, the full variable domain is AAGVIQSPRHLIKEKRETATLKCYPIPRHDTVYWYQQGPGQDPQFLISFYEKMQSDKGSIPDRFSAQQFSDYHSELNMSSLELGDSALYFCASSPRVGRENNEQYFGPGTRLTVT.

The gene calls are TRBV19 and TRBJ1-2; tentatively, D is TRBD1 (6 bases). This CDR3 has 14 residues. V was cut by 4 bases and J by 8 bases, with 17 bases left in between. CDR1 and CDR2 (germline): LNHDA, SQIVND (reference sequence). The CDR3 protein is CASSTRGGVNGYTF. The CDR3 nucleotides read TGTGCCAGTAGTACTCGAGGGGGGGTCAACGGCTACACCTTC.

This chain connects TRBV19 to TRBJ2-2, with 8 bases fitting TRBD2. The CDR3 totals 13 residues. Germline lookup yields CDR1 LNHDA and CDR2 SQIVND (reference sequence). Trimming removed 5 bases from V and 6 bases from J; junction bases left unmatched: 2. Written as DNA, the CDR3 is TGTGCCAGTAGTGCGCGGGGGGCCGGGGAGCTGTTTTTT. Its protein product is CASSARGAGELFF.

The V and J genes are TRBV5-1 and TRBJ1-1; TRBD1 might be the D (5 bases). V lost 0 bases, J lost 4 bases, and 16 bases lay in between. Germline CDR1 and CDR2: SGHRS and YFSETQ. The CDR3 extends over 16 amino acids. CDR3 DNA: TGCGCCAGCAGCTTGGTAATCAGGGAAGTCGTCACTGAAGCTTTCTTT. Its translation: CASSLVIREVVTEAFF. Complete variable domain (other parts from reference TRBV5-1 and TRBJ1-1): KAGVTQTPRYLIKTRGQQVTLSCSPISGHRSVSWYQQTPGQGLQFLFEYFSETQRNKGNFPGRFSGRQFSNSRSEMNVSTLELGDSALYLCASSLVIREVVTEAFFGQGTRLTVV.

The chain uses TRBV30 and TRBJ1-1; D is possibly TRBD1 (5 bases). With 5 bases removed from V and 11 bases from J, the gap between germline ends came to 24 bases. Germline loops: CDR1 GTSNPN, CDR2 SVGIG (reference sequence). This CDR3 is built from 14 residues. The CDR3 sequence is CAWSGVPTLAGAFF. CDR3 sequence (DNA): TGTGCCTGGTCGGGGGTACCAACCCTCGCTGGTGCTTTCTTT.

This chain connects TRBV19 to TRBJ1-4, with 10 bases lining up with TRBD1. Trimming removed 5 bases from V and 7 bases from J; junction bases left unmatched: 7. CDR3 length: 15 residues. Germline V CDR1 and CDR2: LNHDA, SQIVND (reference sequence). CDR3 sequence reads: CASSPLGDRGEKLFF. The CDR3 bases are TGTGCCAGTAGTCCTTTGGGGGACAGGGGTGAAAAACTGTTTTTT.

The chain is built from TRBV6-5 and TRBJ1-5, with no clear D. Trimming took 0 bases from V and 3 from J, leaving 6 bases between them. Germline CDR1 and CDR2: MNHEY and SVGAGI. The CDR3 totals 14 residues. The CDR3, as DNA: TGTGCCAGCAGTTACTCCGGGGACAATCAGCCCCAGCATTTT. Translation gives CASSYSGDNQPQHF.

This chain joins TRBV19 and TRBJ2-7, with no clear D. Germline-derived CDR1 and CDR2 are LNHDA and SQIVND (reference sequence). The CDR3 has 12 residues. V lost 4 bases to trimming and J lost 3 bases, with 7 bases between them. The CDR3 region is CASSRRGYEQYF. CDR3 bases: TGTGCCAGTAGTAGGCGCGGCTACGAGCAGTACTTC.

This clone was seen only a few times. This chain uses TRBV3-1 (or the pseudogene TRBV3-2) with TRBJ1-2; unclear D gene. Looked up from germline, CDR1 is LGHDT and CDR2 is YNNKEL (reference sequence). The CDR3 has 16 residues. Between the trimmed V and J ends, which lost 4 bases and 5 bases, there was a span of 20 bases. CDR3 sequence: CASSLRREGRVYGYTF. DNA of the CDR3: TGTGCCAGCAGCCTTAGACGGGAGGGAAGAGTTTATGGCTACACCTTC.

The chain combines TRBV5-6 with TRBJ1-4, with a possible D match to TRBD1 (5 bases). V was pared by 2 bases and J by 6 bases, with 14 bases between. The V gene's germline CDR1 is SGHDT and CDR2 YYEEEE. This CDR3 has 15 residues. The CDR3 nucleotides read TGTGCCAGCAGCTTCGGCGGAATCAGGGATGAAAAACTGTTTTTT. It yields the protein CASSFGGIRDEKLFF.

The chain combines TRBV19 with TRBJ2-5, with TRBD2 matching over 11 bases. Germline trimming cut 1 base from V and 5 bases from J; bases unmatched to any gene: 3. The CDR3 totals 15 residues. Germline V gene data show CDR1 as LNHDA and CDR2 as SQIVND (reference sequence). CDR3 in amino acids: CASSIGLAGRETQYF. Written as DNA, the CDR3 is TGTGCCAGTAGTATAGGACTAGCGGGGCGGGAGACCCAGTACTTC.

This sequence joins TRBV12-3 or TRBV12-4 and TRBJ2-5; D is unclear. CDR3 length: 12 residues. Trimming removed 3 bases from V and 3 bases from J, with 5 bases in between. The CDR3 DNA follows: TGTGCCAGCAGTTTCGTTAAAGAGACCCAGTACTTC. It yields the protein CASSFVKETQYF.

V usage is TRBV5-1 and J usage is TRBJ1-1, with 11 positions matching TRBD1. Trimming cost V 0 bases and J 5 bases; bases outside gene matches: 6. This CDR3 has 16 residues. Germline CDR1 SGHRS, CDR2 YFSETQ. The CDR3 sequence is CASSLVAGQGETEAFF. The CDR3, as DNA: TGCGCCAGCAGCTTGGTGGCGGGACAGGGGGAGACTGAAGCTTTCTTT.

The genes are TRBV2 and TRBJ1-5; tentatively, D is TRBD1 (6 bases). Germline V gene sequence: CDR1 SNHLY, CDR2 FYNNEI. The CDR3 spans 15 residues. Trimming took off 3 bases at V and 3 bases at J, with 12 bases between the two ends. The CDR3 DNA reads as TGTGCCAGCAGTGATGGACAGAGGACCAATCAGCCCCAGCATTTT. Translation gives CASSDGQRTNQPQHF.

The CDR3: CASSLMSTGGSPLHF. The CDR3, as DNA: TGTGCCAGCAGCTTAATGTCAACCGGGGGTTCACCCCTCCACTTT. The J gene is TRBJ1-6, the V gene TRBV7-8, with D maybe TRBD1 (5 bases). This CDR3 comprises 15 residues. V was cut by 2 bases and J by 9 bases, with 14 bases left in between. Germline V CDR1 and CDR2: SGHVS, FQNEAQ.

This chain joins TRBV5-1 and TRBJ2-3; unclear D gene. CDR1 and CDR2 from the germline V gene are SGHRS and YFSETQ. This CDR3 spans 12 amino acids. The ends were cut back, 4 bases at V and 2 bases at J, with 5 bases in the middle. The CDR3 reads CASSLPTDTQYF. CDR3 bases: TGCGCCAGCAGCCTACCCACAGATACGCAGTATTTT.

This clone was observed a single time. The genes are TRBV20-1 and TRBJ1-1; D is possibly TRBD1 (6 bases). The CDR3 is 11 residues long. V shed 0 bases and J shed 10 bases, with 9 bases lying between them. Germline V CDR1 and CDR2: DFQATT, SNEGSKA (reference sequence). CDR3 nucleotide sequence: TGCAGTGCTAGAGAACAGGGTCTAGCTTTCTTT. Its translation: CSAREQGLAFF.

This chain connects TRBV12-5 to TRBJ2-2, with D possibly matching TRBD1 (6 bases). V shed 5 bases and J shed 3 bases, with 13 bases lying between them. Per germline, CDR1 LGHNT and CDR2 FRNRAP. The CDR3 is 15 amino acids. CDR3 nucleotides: TGTGCTAGTGGTCCTGGACAGAGCTACACCGGGGAGCTGTTTTTT. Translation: CASGPGQSYTGELFF.

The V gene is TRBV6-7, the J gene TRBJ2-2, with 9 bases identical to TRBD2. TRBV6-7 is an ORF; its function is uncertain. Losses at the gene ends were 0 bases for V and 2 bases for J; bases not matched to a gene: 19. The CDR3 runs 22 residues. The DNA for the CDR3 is TGTGCCAGCAGTTACTCGACCGAAGGGCCAAGCGGGGGGTTAACCAACACCGGGGAGCTGTTTTTT. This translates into CASSYSTEGPSGGLTNTGELFF.